One and the same sample provided the 17 T cell receptor beta chains below, sequenced in a study of cytomegalovirus exposure and HLA in healthy donors. Vbeta (60) and Jbeta (13) primers were used in the PCR. Only in-frame clones appear in the TCRdb table, and some are missing; sequencing was by immunoSEQ multiplex PCR. The sample holds about 140,000 clones. Sequenced sample: PBMCs. These TCRs come from a woman aged 18-29 years in good health and CMV-seronegative.

The V and J genes are TRBV19 and TRBJ2-3; the match to TRBD2 covers 12 bases. J was trimmed by 6 bases and V by 5 bases; bases with no gene match: 9. Germline values: CDR1 LNHDA, CDR2 SQIVND (reference sequence). This CDR3 contains 16 residues. CDR3 DNA: TGTGCCAGTAGTCCGACTAGCGGGAGTGGAGGGGATACGCAGTATTTT. Translating it yields CASSPTSGSGGDTQYF.

The J gene is TRBJ1-2, the V gene TRBV27; no firm D call. Trimming left V 8 bases short and J 4 bases short, with 20 bases between. The CDR3 loop spans 15 amino acids. The V gene's germline CDR1 is MNHEY and CDR2 SMNVEV (reference sequence). The CDR3 sequence is CASRYRGVITYGYTF. CDR3 bases: TGTGCCAGCCGATACCGGGGAGTCATAACCTATGGCTACACCTTC.

The chain has TRBV19 and TRBJ2-3; no firm D call. The length of the CDR3 is 14 residues. The germline CDR1 and CDR2 sequences are LNHDA and SQIVND (reference sequence). Trimming removed 11 bases at V and 1 base at J, with 16 bases between. The CDR3 DNA follows: TGTGCCTCCAAGAGGCTTCTAGGCACAGATACGCAGTATTTT. The encoded protein is CASKRLLGTDTQYF.

The CDR3 protein is CASSLSDSRNQPQHF. CDR3 in DNA: TGTGCCAGCAGCCTCTCCGACAGCCGCAATCAGCCCCAGCATTTT. The chain uses TRBV6-6 and TRBJ1-5; tentative D call: TRBD1 (5 bases). The V end was cut by 6 bases, the J end by 2 bases, with 14 bases between. The germline gives CDR1 MNHNY, CDR2 SVGAGI (reference sequence). The CDR3 has 15 amino acids.

The chain employs TRBV2 and TRBJ2-2; tentative D call: TRBD2 (5 bases). CDR3 length: 14 amino acids. The germline V gene encodes CDR1 SNHLY and CDR2 FYNNEI. Deletions cut 1 base from V and 5 bases from J, with 8 bases between. The CDR3 sequence: CASSEGPGTGELFF. Written as DNA, the CDR3 is TGTGCCAGCAGTGAAGGGCCGGGAACCGGGGAGCTGTTTTTT. Based on the CDR3 plus reference TRBV2 and TRBJ2-2, the full variable domain is EPEVTQTPSHQVTQMGQEVILRCVPISNHLYFYWYRQILGQKVEFLVSFYNNEISEKSEIFDDQFSVERPDGSNFTLKIRSTKLEDSAMYFCASSEGPGTGELFFGEGSRLTVL.

Here the CDR3 reads CASSPGLARETQYF. CDR3 nucleotides: TGTGCCAGCAGCCCGGGACTAGCAAGAGAGACCCAGTACTTC. V is TRBV11-3 and J is TRBJ2-5, with 9 bases that match TRBD2. CDR1 and CDR2 (germline): SGHNT, YENEEA. This CDR3 comprises 14 residues. The V gene end was trimmed by 5 bases and the J gene end by 4 bases; junction bases not matched to a gene: 5.

This CDR3 reads CASSPRRASGQETQYF. The CDR3 DNA is TGTGCCAGCAGCCCCCGGAGGGCTAGCGGACAAGAGACCCAGTACTTC. The gene calls are TRBV7-9 and TRBJ2-5, with 7 bases that match TRBD2. The CDR3 runs 16 residues. CDR1 SEHNR and CDR2 FQNEAQ come from the germline V gene (reference sequence). Trimming removed 5 bases from V and 2 bases from J; junction bases left unmatched: 11.

This chain joins TRBV6-5 and TRBJ2-7; D gene uncertain. The CDR3 length is 11 residues. Between the trimmed V and J ends, which lost 6 bases and 4 bases, there was a span of 7 bases. Germline CDR1 MNHEY, CDR2 SVGAGI. The CDR3 spells CASRAGYEQYF. CDR3 sequence (DNA): TGTGCCAGCAGGGCAGGTTACGAGCAGTACTTC.

The V and J genes are TRBV11-3 and TRBJ2-5; D ambiguous. V was cut by 6 bases and J by 2 bases, with 4 bases left in between. The CDR3 has 11 amino acids. Per germline, CDR1 SGHNT and CDR2 YENEEA. Written as DNA, the CDR3 is TGTGCCAGCAGTTATCAAGAGACCCAGTACTTC. Translation gives CASSYQETQYF.

V and J are TRBV5-5 and TRBJ2-5, with D possibly being TRBD1 (5 bases). The CDR3 is 15 residues long. Germline loops: CDR1 SGHKS, CDR2 YYEKEE (reference sequence). Trimming removed 1 base from V and 4 bases from J, with 14 bases in between. CDR3 loop: CASSLRWGVAETQYF. The CDR3 DNA reads as TGTGCCAGCAGCTTGCGTTGGGGCGTTGCAGAGACCCAGTACTTC.

This chain links TRBV2 with TRBJ1-1; no clear D gene. This CDR3 has 13 residues. V lost 6 bases and J 8 bases, leaving 16 bases between the germline ends. Germline CDR1 SNHLY, CDR2 FYNNEI. The CDR3 spells CASSPPRRVEAFF. The CDR3 coding sequence is TGTGCCAGCAGCCCGCCGCGGAGGGTCGAAGCTTTCTTT.

The V call is TRBV19, the J call TRBJ1-2, with 7 bases aligning to TRBD1. V dropped 5 bases and J dropped 0; count of bases not matched to a gene: 3. Germline V CDR1 and CDR2: LNHDA, SQIVND (reference sequence). The CDR3 is 14 residues long. CDR3 sequence reads: CASSVGTANYGYTF. CDR3 nucleotides: TGTGCCAGTAGTGTCGGGACAGCTAACTATGGCTACACCTTC.

CDR3: CASSLDGGSSYNEQFF. CDR3 in DNA: TGTGCCAGCAGCTTAGATGGGGGGAGCTCCTACAATGAGCAGTTCTTC. The V and J genes are TRBV11-3 and TRBJ2-1, with D tentatively TRBD2 (6 bases). Germline V CDR1 and CDR2: SGHNT, YENEEA. The CDR3 contains 16 residues. Between the trimmed V and J ends, which lost 0 bases and 0 bases, there was a span of 9 bases.

The V and J genes are TRBV5-1 and TRBJ2-2; D gene ambiguous. Looked up from germline, CDR1 is SGHRS and CDR2 is YFSETQ. The CDR3 length is 15 residues. Between the trimmed V and J ends, which lost 0 bases and 0 bases, there was a span of 6 bases. DNA for the CDR3: TGCGCCAGCAGCTTGGACAATACGAACACCGGGGAGCTGTTTTTT. Translated, it gives CASSLDNTNTGELFF.

The gene calls are TRBV9 and TRBJ1-1, with a tentative D call TRBD1 (5 bases). The ends were cut back, 1 base at V and 11 bases at J, with 18 bases in the middle. The CDR3 sequence is 14 residues long. Germline-derived CDR1 and CDR2 are SGDLS and YYNGEE. CDR3 sequence (DNA): TGTGCCAGCAGCGTAAACCAACACGACAGTGCCGCTTTCTTT. Protein sequence: CASSVNQHDSAAFF.

The chain employs TRBV7-3 and TRBJ2-7, with 10 bases that match TRBD2. The CDR3 is made up of 14 amino acids. Unmatched junction bases numbered 2, after V lost 1 base and J lost 5 bases. Germline V gives CDR1 SGHTA, CDR2 FQGTGA. CDR3 sequence reads: CASSLMGTSDEQYF. CDR3 nucleotide sequence: TGTGCCAGCAGCTTAATGGGGACTAGCGACGAGCAGTACTTC.

The V call is TRBV28, the J call TRBJ1-1, with D possibly being TRBD1 (6 bases). Germline V gene data show CDR1 as MDHEN and CDR2 as SYDVKM. The CDR3 runs to 13 residues. V was shortened by 5 bases and J by 6 bases, with 13 bases between the two germline ends. The CDR3 nucleotides read TGTGCCAGCAGTAACTACAGGGTCCCTGAAGCTTTCTTT. This translates into CASSNYRVPEAFF. The complete variable domain, with remaining parts taken from reference TRBV28 and TRBJ1-1, reads DVKVTQSSRYLVKRTGEKVFLECVQDMDHENMFWYRQDPGLGLRLIYFSYDVKMKEKGDIPEGYSVSREKKERFSLILESASTNQTSMYLCASSNYRVPEAFFGQGTRLTVV.